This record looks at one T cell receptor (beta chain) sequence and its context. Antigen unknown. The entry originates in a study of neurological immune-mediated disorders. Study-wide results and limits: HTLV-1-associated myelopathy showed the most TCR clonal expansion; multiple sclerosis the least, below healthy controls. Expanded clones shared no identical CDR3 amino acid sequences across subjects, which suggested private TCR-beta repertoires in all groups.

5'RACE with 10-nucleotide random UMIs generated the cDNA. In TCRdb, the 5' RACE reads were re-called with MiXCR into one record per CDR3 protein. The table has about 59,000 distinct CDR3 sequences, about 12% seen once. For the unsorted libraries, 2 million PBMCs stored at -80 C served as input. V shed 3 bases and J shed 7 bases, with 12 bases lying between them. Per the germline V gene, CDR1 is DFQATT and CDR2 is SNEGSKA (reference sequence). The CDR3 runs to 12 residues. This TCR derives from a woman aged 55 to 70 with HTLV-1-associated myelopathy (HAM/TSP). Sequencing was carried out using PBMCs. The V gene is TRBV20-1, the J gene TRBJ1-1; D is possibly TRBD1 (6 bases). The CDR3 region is CSARRGGGEAFF. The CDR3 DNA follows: TGCAGTGCTAGGAGGGGGGGGGGTGAAGCTTTCTTT.